This record concerns one TCR beta chain sequence. Its target antigen remains unknown. Base qualities are missing; no much larger clone stands one base away. The data were taken from a study of blood T cell repertoires in COVID-19 (TCRdb year 2020). Looking at the study overall: Samples from collaborators originated in the United States, Italy and Spain and spanned both the acute and convalescent phases of COVID-19. The material from the prospective study consisted of cDNA or gDNA derived from T cells, B-cell-depleted T cells, or PBMCs. Deeply sampled blood TCRbeta repertoires from subjects exposed to, actively infected with, or recovered from COVID-19 were included in the dataset. The repertoires were released in a freely available public database meant as a resource for research on the immune response to SARS-CoV-2. The samples were drawn from the first 160 participants of the ongoing ImmuneRACE study and from over 950 subjects provided by 6 global collaborators. Nearly every sample came with metadata listing a de-identified subject ID, COVID-19 status, age in years and sex. Where available, HLA class I and class II types were taken from metadata supplied by the sample provider and were not determined by assay-based typing. What the research found in general, with its limitations: Clinical and demographic metadata were provided uncurated, with the amount varying by source and participant.

The collaborating institutions used their own protocols to collect whole blood in K2EDTA tubes. Collaborator samples were shipped for TCRbeta analysis as frozen whole blood, isolated PBMCs, or DNA extracted from either sample type. TCRbeta CDR3 regions were amplified from genomic DNA using the immunoSEQ Assay, a bias-controlled multiplex PCR. Per the original workflow: The number of nucleated cells in each sample was estimated by amplification of reference gene primers within the assay. To quantify the absolute abundance of each unique TCRbeta CDR3 rearrangement, sequence reads were collapsed and filtered. For each sample, productive Simpson clonality was calculated as the square root of Simpson's diversity index across productive rearrangements. Drawn from immuneACCESS, this table holds only the in-frame rearrangements with V and J called that TCRdb kept. Clones are partly lost; checked studies trace under half to an unresolved V gene and leave the rest unexplained. That table supplies the V and J calls and clone size; D and trimming were determined from the DNA. In all, the sample holds roughly 90,000 clones, and less than 85% of those were seen once. The ten largest clonotypes hold about a tenth of the sample.

This clonotype originated in a woman in her seventies with acute or convalescent COVID-19. The sequenced material came from peripheral blood.

The sequence in DNA is TGTGCCAGTAGTATTTCCGCGGGAGCCCTTCCCGGCACAGATACGCAGTATTTT. Its translation reads: CASSISAGALPGTDTQYF. The chain links TRBV19 with TRBJ2-3; TRBD2 lines up with 7 middle nucleotides. The germline V gene encodes CDR1 LNHDA and CDR2 SQIVND (reference sequence). After removal of 3 bases from V and 1 base from J, the junction retains 13 bases not matched to a gene. The CDR3 holds 18 amino acids from the cysteine to the phenylalanine. Left in the record is the CDR3 DNA by itself, 54 bases read in frame from the first base.